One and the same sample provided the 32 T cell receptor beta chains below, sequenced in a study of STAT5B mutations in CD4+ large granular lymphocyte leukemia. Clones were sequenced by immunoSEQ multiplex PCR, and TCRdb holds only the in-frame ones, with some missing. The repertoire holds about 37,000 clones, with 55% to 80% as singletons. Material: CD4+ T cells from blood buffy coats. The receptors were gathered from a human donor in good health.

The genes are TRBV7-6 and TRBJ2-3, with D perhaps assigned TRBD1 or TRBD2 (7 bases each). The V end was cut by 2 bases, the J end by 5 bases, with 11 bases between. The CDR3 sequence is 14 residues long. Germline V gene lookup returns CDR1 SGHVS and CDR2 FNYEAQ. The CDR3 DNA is TGTGCCAGCAGCTTAAGCGGGGACAGAGATACGCAGTATTTT. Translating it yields CASSLSGDRDTQYF.

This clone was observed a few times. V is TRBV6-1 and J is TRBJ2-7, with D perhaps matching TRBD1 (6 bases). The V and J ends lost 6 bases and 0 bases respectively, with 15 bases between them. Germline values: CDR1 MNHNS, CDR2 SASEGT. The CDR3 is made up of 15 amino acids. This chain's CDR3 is CASRLGHSSSYEQYF. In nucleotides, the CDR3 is TGTGCCAGCAGGTTGGGACATTCGAGCTCCTACGAGCAGTACTTC.

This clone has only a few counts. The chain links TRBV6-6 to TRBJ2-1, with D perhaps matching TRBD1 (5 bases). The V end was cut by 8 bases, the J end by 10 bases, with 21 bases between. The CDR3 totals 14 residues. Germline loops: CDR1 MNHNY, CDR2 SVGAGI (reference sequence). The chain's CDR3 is CASEVRETRGEQFF. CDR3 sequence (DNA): TGTGCCAGCGAGGTCAGGGAAACGAGAGGCGAGCAGTTCTTC.

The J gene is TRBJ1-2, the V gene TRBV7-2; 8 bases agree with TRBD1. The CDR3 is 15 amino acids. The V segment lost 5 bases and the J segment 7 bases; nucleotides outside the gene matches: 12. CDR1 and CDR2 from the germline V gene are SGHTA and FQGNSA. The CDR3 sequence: CASSPPTGVLGGYTF. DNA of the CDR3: TGTGCCAGCAGCCCGCCGACAGGGGTTCTTGGTGGCTACACCTTC. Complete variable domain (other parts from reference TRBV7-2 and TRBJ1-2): GAGVSQSPSNKVTEKGKDVELRCDPISGHTALYWYRQSLGQGLEFLIYFQGNSAPDKSGLPSDRFSAERTGGSVSTLTIQRTQQEDSAVYLCASSPPTGVLGGYTFGSGTRLTVV.

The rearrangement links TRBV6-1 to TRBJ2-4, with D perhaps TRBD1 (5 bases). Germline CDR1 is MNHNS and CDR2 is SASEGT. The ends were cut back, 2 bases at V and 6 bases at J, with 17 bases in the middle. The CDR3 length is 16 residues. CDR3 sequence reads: CASSERQGLTLNIQYF. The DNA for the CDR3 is TGTGCCAGCAGTGAACGGCAGGGCCTCACTTTAAACATTCAGTACTTC.

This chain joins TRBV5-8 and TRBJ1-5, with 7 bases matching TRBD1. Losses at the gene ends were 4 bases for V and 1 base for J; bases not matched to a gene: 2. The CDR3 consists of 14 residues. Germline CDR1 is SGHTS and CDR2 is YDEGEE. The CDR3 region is CASSGTVSNQPQHF. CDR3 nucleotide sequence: TGTGCCAGCAGCGGGACAGTAAGCAATCAGCCCCAGCATTTT.

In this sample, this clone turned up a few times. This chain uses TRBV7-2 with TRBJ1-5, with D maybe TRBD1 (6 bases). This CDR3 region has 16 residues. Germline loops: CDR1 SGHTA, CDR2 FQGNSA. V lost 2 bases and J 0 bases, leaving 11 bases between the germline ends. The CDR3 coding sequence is TGTGCCAGCAGCTTAACACAGGGAAATAGCAATCAGCCCCAGCATTTT. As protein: CASSLTQGNSNQPQHF.

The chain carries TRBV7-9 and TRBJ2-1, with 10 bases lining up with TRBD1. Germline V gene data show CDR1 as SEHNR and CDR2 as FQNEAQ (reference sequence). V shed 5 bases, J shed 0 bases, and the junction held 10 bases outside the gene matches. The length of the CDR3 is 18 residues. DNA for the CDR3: TGTGCCAGCAGCACGGGACAGGGGATAGAGATCTCCTACAATGAGCAGTTCTTC. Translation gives CASSTGQGIEISYNEQFF.

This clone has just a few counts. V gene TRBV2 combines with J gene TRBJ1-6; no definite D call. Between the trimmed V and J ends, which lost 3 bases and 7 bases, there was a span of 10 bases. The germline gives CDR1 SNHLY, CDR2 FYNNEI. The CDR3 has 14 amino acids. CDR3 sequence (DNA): TGTGCCAGCAGTGACGGCGGGCGCAATTCACCCCTCCACTTT. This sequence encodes CASSDGGRNSPLHF.

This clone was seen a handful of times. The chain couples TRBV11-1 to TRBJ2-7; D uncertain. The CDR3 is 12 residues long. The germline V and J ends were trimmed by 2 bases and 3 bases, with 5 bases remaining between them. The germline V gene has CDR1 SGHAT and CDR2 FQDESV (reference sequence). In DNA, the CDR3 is TGTGCCAGCAGCTTAATGAACTACGAGCAGTACTTC. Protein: CASSLMNYEQYF.

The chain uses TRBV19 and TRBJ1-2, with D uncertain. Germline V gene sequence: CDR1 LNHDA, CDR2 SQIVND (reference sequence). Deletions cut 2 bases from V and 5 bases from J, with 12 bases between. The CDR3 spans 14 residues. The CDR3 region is CASSIRAAQYGYTF. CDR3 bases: TGTGCCAGTAGTATAAGGGCAGCCCAATATGGCTACACCTTC.

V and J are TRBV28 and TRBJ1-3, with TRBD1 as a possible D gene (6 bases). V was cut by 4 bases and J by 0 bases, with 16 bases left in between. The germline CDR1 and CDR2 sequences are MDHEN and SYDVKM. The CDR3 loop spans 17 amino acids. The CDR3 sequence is CASSSAGAGASGNTIYF. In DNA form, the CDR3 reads TGTGCCAGCAGTTCTGCAGGGGCGGGGGCCTCTGGAAACACCATATATTTT. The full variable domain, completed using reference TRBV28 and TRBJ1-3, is DVKVTQSSRYLVKRTGEKVFLECVQDMDHENMFWYRQDPGLGLRLIYFSYDVKMKEKGDIPEGYSVSREKKERFSLILESASTNQTSMYLCASSSAGAGASGNTIYFGEGSWLTVV.

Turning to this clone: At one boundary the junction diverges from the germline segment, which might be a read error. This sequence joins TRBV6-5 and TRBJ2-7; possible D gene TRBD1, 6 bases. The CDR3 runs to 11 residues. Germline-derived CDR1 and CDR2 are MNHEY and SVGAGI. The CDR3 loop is CASRTGPPQDF. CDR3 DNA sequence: TGTGCCAGCAGGACAGGTCCCCCGCAGGACTTC.

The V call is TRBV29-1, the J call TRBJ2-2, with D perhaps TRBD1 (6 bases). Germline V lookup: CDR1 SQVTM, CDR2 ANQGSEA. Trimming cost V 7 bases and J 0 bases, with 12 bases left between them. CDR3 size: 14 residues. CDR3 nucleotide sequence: TGCAGCGCCGCGACAGGCACGAACACCGGGGAGCTGTTTTTT. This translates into CSAATGTNTGELFF.

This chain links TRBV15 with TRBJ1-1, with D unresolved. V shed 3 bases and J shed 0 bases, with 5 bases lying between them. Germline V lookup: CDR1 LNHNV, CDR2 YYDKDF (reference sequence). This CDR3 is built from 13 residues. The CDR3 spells CATSSHLNTEAFF. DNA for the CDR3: TGTGCCACCAGCAGTCATCTGAACACTGAAGCTTTCTTT.

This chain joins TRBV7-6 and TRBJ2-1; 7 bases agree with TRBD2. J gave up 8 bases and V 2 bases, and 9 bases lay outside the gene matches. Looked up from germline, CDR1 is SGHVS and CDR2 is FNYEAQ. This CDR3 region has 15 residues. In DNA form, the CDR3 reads TGTGCCAGCAGCTTAAAAATTCCAGGGAGGGATGAGCAGTTCTTC. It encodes CASSLKIPGRDEQFF. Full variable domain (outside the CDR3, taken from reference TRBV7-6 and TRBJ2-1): GAGVSQSPRYKVTKRGQDVALRCDPISGHVSLYWYRQALGQGPEFLTYFNYEAQQDKSGLPNDRFSAERPEGSISTLTIQRTEQRDSAMYRCASSLKIPGRDEQFFGPGTRLTVL.

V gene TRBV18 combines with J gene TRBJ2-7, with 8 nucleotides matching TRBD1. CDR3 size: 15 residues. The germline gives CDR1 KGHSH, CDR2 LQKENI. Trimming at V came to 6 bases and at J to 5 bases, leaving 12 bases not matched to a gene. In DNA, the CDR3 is TGTGCCAGCTCCGTCGGACAGGGTCGTAGAAACGAGCAGTACTTC. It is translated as CASSVGQGRRNEQYF.

CDR3: CASSFGQNNSPLHF. CDR3 nucleotide sequence: TGTGCCAGCAGCTTCGGGCAGAATAATTCACCCCTCCACTTT. The V and J genes are TRBV7-9 and TRBJ1-6; no clear D. Germline CDR1 and CDR2: SEHNR and FQNEAQ (reference sequence). This CDR3 comprises 14 residues. The V end was cut by 3 bases, the J end by 5 bases, with 8 bases between.

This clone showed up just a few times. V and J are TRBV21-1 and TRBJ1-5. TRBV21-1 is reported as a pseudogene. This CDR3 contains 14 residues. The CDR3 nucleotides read TGTGCCAGCAGCTGGACGGGGGGGGATCAGCCCCAGCATTTT. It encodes CASSWTGGDQPQHF.

The CDR3 DNA is TGTGCCAGCAGCGTAGATGAGTATGGAAACACCATATATTTT. The encoded protein is CASSVDEYGNTIYF. The V gene is TRBV9, the J gene TRBJ1-3; the D is unclear. Germline V gene lookup returns CDR1 SGDLS and CDR2 YYNGEE. Trimming removed 0 bases from V and 3 bases from J, with 7 bases in between. This CDR3 is 14 amino acids long. Full variable domain (remainder filled in from reference TRBV9 and TRBJ1-3): DSGVTQTPKHLITATGQRVTLRCSPRSGDLSVYWYQQSLDQGLQFLIQYYNGEERAKGNILERFSAQQFPDLHSELNLSSLELGDSALYFCASSVDEYGNTIYFGEGSWLTVV.

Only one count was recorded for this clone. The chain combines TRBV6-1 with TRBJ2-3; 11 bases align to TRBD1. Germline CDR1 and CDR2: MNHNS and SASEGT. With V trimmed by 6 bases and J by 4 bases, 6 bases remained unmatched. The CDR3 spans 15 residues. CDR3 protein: CASSPDRGLADTQYF. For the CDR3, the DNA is TGTGCCAGCAGCCCGGACAGGGGGCTGGCAGATACGCAGTATTTT.

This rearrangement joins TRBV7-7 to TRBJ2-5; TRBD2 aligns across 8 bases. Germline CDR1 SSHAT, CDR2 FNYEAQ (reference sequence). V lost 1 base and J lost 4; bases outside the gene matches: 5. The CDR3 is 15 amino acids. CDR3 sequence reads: CASSLVTGGPETQYF. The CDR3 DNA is TGTGCCAGCAGCTTAGTGACGGGGGGGCCAGAGACCCAGTACTTC.

CDR3 in DNA: TGTGCCAGCGGGCTGGGACAGCCTAACATCCACACAGATACGCAGTATTTT. It translates to CASGLGQPNIHTDTQYF. The chain employs TRBV7-9 and TRBJ2-3, with 7 nucleotides matching TRBD1. CDR1 and CDR2 from the germline V gene are SEHNR and FQNEAQ (reference sequence). The V and J ends lost 8 bases and 2 bases, in that order; junction bases with no gene match: 16. This CDR3 is built from 17 residues.

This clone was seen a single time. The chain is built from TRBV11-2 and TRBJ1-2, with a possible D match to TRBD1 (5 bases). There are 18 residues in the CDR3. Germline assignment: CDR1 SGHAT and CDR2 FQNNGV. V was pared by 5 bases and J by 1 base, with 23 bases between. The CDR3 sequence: CASSKETAHQSFNYGYTF. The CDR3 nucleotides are TGTGCCAGCAGCAAGGAGACAGCGCACCAGTCTTTTAACTATGGCTACACCTTC.

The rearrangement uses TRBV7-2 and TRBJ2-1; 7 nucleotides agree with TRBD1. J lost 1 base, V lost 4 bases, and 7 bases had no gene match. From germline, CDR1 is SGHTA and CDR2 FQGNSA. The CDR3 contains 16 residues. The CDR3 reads CASSSRPGQSYNEQFF. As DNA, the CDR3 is TGTGCCAGCAGCTCACGCCCGGGACAGTCCTACAATGAGCAGTTCTTC.

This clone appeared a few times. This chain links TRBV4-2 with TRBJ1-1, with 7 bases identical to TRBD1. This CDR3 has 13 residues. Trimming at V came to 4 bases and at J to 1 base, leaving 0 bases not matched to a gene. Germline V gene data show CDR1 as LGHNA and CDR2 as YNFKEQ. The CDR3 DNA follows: TGTGCCAGCAGCCGGACAGGGAACACTGAAGCTTTCTTT. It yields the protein CASSRTGNTEAFF.

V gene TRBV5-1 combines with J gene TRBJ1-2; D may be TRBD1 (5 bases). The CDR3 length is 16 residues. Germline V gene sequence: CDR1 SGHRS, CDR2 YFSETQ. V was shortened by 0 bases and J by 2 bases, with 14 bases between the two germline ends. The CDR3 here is CASSLAEVGENYGYTF. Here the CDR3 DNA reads TGCGCCAGCAGCTTGGCCGAGGTGGGGGAAAACTATGGCTACACCTTC.

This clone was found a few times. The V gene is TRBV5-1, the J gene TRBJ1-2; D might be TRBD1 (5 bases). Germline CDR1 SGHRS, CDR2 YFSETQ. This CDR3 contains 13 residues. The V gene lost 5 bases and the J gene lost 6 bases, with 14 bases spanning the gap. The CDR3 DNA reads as TGCGCCAGCAGATTCAGGGAAGGAAATGGCTACACCTTC. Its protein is CASRFREGNGYTF.

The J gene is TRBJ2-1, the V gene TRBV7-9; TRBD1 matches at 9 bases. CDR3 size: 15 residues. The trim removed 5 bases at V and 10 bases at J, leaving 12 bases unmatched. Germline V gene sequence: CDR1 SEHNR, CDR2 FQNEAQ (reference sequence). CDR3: CASSRPRDRVREQFF. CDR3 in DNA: TGTGCCAGCAGCCGTCCCCGGGACAGGGTTAGGGAGCAGTTCTTC.

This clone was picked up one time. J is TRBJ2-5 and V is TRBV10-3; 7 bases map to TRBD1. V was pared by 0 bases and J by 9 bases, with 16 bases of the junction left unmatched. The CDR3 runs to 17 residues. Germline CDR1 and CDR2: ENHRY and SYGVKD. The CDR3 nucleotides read TGTGCCATCAGTGAGTCGATACAAGGGACAGACCCCCGGGCCCAGTACTTC. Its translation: CAISESIQGTDPRAQYF.

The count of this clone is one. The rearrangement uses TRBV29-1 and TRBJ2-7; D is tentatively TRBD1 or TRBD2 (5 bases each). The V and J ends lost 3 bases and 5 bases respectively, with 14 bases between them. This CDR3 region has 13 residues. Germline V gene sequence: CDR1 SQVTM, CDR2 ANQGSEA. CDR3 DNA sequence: TGCAGCGTTGATTGGGGTTTGGGGGACGAGCAGTACTTC. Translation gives CSVDWGLGDEQYF.

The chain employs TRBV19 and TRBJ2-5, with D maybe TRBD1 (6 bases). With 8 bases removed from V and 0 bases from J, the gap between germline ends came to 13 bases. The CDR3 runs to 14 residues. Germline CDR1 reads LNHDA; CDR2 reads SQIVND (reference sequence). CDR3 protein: CASQKDRNQETQYF. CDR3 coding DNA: TGTGCCAGTCAAAAGGACAGAAACCAAGAGACCCAGTACTTC.